This T cell receptor beta chain was found in a study of blood T cell repertoires in COVID-19. The data were produced by immunoSEQ multiplex PCR, yet TCRdb's version contains in-frame clones alone and is incomplete. The profile shows about 370,000 clones, 85% to 90% of them singletons. The J segment lost 5 bases and the V segment lost 3 bases, leaving 5 bases of the junction unmatched. This CDR3 region has 15 residues. Germline V lookup: CDR1 LGHDT, CDR2 YNNKEL (reference sequence). V and J are TRBV3-1 (or the pseudogene TRBV3-2) and TRBJ2-4; 9 positions agree with TRBD1. Sequencing was carried out using PBMCs or T cells enriched from blood (not recorded which). This receptor was identified in a man aged 18 to 30 who had recovered from COVID-19. CDR3 nucleotides: TGTGCCAGCAGCCATTTGGGACAGGGACAAAACATTCAGTACTTC. Its translation: CASSHLGQGQNIQYF.